This record looks at one T cell receptor beta chain sequence and its context. Its antigen is not identified. This sample is part of a study of cytomegalovirus exposure and HLA in healthy donors. Findings and caveats of the study: In a later analysis, a missense DCLRE1C variant was linked to TCR beta V- and J-gene trimming.

V shed 6 bases and J shed 2 bases, with 12 bases lying between them. Looked up from germline, CDR1 is SGHRS and CDR2 is YFSETQ. The CDR3 is 13 residues long. Researchers ran the PCR with 60 Vbeta and 13 Jbeta primers. In the source study's methods: An analysis performed later counted 74 million or so unique TCR beta chains (roughly 11 million of them shared). Generated by immunoSEQ multiplex PCR, the TCRdb table keeps only in-frame clones and is missing some. Clone size and the V and J calls come from that table; the DNA yielded D and trimming. Found here are about 190,000 clones, roughly 73% of them singletons; the top ten hold 2.1%.

Sequencing was performed on PBMCs. This chain connects TRBV5-1 to TRBJ2-7, with D maybe TRBD1 (6 bases). This clonotype was sampled from a woman aged 30 to 39 in good health and CMV-seropositive. The CDR3 loop is CASTRDTPYEQYF. CDR3 nucleotides: TGCGCCAGCACCCGGGACACTCCCTACGAGCAGTACTTC. The full variable domain, its missing parts supplied by reference TRBV5-1 and TRBJ2-7, is KAGVTQTPRYLIKTRGQQVTLSCSPISGHRSVSWYQQTPGQGLQFLFEYFSETQRNKGNFPGRFSGRQFSNSRSEMNVSTLELGDSALYLCASTRDTPYEQYFGPGTRLTVT.